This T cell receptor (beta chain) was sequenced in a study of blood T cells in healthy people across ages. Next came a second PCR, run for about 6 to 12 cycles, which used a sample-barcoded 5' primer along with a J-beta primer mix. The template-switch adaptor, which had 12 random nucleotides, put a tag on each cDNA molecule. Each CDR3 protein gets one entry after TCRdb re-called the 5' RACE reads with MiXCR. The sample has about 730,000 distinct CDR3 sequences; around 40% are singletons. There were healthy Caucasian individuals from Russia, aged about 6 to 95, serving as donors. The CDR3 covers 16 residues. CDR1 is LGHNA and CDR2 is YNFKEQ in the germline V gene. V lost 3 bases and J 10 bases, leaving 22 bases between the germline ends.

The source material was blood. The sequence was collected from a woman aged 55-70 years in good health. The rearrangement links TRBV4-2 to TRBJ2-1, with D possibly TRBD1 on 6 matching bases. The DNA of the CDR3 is TGTGCCAGCAGCCACTCGACAGGAAGCCAGACCTACGAGCAGTTCTTC. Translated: CASSHSTGSQTYEQFF.